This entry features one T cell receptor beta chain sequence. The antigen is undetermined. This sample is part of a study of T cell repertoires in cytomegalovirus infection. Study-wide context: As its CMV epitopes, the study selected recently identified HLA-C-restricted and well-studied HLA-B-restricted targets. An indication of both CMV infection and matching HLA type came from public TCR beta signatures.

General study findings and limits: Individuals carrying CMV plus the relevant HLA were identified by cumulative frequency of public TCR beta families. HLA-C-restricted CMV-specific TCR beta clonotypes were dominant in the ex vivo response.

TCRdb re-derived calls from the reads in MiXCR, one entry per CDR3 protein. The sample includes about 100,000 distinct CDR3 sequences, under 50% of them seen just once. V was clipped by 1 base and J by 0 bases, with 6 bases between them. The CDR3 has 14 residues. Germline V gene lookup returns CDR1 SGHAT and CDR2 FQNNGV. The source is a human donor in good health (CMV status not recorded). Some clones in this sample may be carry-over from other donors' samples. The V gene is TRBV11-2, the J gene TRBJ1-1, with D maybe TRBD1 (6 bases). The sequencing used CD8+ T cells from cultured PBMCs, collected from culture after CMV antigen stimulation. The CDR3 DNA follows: TGTGCCAGCAGCTTAGGACAGGTGAACACTGAAGCTTTCTTT. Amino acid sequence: CASSLGQVNTEAFF.